This note documents a single T cell receptor beta chain sequence. The data were taken from a study of blood T cell repertoires in COVID-19. As for the study in general: Both acute and convalescent COVID-19 samples were obtained from the United States, Italy and Spain.

The authors' processing: By means of reference gene primer amplification, nucleated cell counts were estimated. Profiling relied on immunoSEQ multiplex PCR, and the TCRdb table lists in-frame clones only, not all of them. V and J calls plus clone size are reproduced from that table; the DNA served to infer D and trimming. The sample gives approximately 90,000 clones, approximately 90% of which show up once; 1.5% to 2% is in the top ten. The sample taken for sequencing was peripheral blood. This TCR came from a man aged 60 to 69 with acute or convalescent COVID-19.

CDR3 DNA: TGCGCCAGCAGCTCCGTTACTAGCGGGATTTTCACAGATACGCAGTATTTT. This encodes CASSSVTSGIFTDTQYF. The chain joins TRBV5-1 to TRBJ2-3, with 10 bases fitting TRBD2. The germline gives CDR1 SGHRS, CDR2 YFSETQ. The V and J ends lost 3 bases and 2 bases, in that order; junction bases with no gene match: 9. This CDR3 region has 17 residues.